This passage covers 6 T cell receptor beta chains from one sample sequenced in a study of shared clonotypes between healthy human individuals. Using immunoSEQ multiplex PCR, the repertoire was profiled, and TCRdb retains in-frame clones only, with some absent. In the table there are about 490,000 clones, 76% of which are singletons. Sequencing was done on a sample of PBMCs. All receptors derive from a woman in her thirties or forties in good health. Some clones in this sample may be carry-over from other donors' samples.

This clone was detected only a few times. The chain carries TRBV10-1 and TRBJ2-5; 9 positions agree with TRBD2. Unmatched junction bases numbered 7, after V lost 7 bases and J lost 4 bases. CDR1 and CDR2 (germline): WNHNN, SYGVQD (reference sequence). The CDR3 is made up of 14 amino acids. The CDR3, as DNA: TGCGCCAGCAAAGTAGCGGGAGTTGTAGAGACCCAGTACTTC. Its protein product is CASKVAGVVETQYF.

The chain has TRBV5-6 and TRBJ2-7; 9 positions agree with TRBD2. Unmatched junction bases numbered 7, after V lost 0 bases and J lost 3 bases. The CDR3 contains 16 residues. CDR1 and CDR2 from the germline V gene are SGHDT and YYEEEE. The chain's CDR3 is CASSLGGSGRHYEQYF. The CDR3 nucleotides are TGTGCCAGCAGCTTGGGGGGTAGCGGGAGACACTACGAGCAGTACTTC.

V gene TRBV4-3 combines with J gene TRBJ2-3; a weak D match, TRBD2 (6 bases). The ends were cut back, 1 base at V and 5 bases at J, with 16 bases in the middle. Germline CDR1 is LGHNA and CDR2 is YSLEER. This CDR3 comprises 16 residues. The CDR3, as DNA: TGCGCCAGCAGCCAAGGTGTGGGAGGTAGGATAGATACGCAGTATTTT. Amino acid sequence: CASSQGVGGRIDTQYF.

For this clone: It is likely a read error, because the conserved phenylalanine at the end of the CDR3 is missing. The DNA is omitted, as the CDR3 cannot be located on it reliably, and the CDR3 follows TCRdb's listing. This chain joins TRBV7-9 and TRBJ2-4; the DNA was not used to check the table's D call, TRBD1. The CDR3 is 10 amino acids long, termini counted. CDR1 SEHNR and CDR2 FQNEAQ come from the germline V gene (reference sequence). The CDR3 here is CASSLAGPML.

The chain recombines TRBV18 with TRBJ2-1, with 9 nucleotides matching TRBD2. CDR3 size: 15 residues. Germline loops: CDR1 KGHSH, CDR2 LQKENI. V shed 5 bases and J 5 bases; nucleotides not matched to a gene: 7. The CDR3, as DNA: TGTGCCAGCTCAACAACGACTAGCGGCCACAATGAGCAGTTCTTC. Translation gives CASSTTTSGHNEQFF.

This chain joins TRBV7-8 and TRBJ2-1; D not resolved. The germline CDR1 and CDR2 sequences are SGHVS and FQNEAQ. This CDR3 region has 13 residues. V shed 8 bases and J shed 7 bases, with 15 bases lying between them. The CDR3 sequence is CASGEGPVNEQFF. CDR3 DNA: TGTGCCAGCGGGGAAGGGCCAGTGAATGAGCAGTTCTTC.